Presented here are 7 T cell receptor beta chains from one specimen sequenced in a study of T-cell memory formation after mild COVID-19 (dated by TCRdb to about 2021). The receptor library was made with 5' RACE. The reads were generated on an Illumina NovaSeq 6000. The public reads were run again by TCRdb, first through fastp at Q25 and then through MiXCR, and only productive beta chains were kept. Rows merge per CDR3 protein into single entries with the most common DNA and genes. Across this sample there are some 270,000 distinct CDR3 sequences, with less than 20% seen only once. 2% to 2.5% of the sample lies in the top ten. The source material was PBMCs or a T cell subset sorted from them (not recorded which). The receptors come from an adult woman who had mild COVID-19 (a few samples of this study predate the infection). The sample titles of this study are shuffled in the database, so cell type and time point are left out; the donor was told from shared clones.

This clonotype was detected only a few times. This sequence joins TRBV18 and TRBJ2-7; perhaps TRBD2 as D (6 bases). The CDR3 has 13 residues. Trimming removed 3 bases at V and 5 bases at J, with 11 bases between. The germline CDR1 and CDR2 sequences are KGHSH and LQKENI. The CDR3 spells CASSPRVADEQYF. The CDR3 region has the DNA TGTGCCAGCTCACCCAGGGTAGCGGACGAGCAGTACTTC.

This clonotype showed up many times. The chain has TRBV4-1 and TRBJ1-2, with TRBD1 as a possible D gene (5 bases). CDR1 MGHRA and CDR2 YSYEKL come from the germline V gene. This CDR3 contains 15 residues. V was pared by 1 base and J by 3 bases, with 12 bases between. As DNA, the CDR3 is TGCGCCAGCAGCCAAGGAGAGGGGTATTACTATGGCTACACCTTC. This encodes CASSQGEGYYYGYTF.

This clonotype was found many times. The chain links TRBV7-9 to TRBJ2-1; 8 nucleotides match TRBD2. Germline V gene sequence: CDR1 SEHNR, CDR2 FQNEAQ (reference sequence). The CDR3 sequence is 15 residues long. V lost 3 bases and J lost 4; bases outside the gene matches: 5. The CDR3 sequence: CASSFSLAAYNEQFF. CDR3 nucleotides: TGTGCCAGCAGCTTTTCACTAGCGGCTTACAATGAGCAGTTCTTC.

V is TRBV7-4 and J is TRBJ2-5; 7 bases are a match to TRBD2. This CDR3 region has 17 residues. Germline V lookup: CDR1 SGHVT, CDR2 SQSDAQ. V was clipped by 3 bases and J by 0 bases; unmatched bases: 10. CDR3 sequence (DNA): TGTGCCAGCAGCTTTCCCATCCTCACTAGCGACCAAGAGACCCAGTACTTC. Translating gives CASSFPILTSDQETQYF.

The CDR3 protein is CASGTGAYTGELFF. DNA of the CDR3: TGTGCCAGCGGGACAGGGGCGTACACCGGGGAGCTGTTTTTT. The chain has TRBV2 and TRBJ2-2; 10 bases map to TRBD1. Per germline, CDR1 SNHLY and CDR2 FYNNEI. This CDR3 is 14 amino acids long. The J segment lost 3 bases and the V segment lost 8 bases, leaving 3 bases of the junction unmatched.

This clonotype was recorded a few times. The chain carries TRBV20-1 and TRBJ2-3; D ambiguous. The germline CDR1 and CDR2 sequences are DFQATT and SNEGSKA (reference sequence). The V end was cut by 0 bases, the J end by 2 bases, with 9 bases between. This CDR3 comprises 14 residues. CDR3 coding DNA: TGCAGTGCTAGAGATCCGAGTTACACAGATACGCAGTATTTT. Translation: CSARDPSYTDTQYF.

This clonotype turned up a few times. V is TRBV6-5 and J is TRBJ2-2; D gene ambiguous. The ends were cut back, 2 bases at V and 5 bases at J, with 12 bases in the middle. The CDR3 contains 15 residues. Germline-derived CDR1 and CDR2 are MNHEY and SVGAGI. In DNA, the CDR3 is TGTGCCAGCAGTTACGGTCGGCAAGGAACCGGGGAGCTGTTTTTT. Translating gives CASSYGRQGTGELFF.